This entry concerns a single TCR beta chain. No antigen is known for it. This sample is part of a study of cytomegalovirus exposure and HLA in healthy donors. Whole-study context: About 79 million unique TCRs from HLA-typed donors were held in an early data release. Overall study results and limits: Specific recognition of CMV antigens was confirmed in vitro for a few chains (all CMV-associated). Presence/absence analyses took donor sequencing depth as roughly uniform. Among donors in an Asian-associated ancestry cluster, a later analysis reportedly found fewer N-insertions than the roughly 700-donor mean.

60 Vbeta and 13 Jbeta primers were used in PCR. Profiled with immunoSEQ multiplex PCR; TCRdb holds only in-frame clones, not every one. Of about 40,000 clones detected, roughly 64% appear once; the ten largest clones hold 18%. This CDR3 region has 13 residues. The ends were cut back, 5 bases at V and 4 bases at J, with 11 bases in the middle. The V gene's germline CDR1 is SGHTA and CDR2 FQGNSA. This clonotype was sampled from a man in his forties or fifties in good health and CMV-seropositive. V and J are TRBV7-2 and TRBJ1-2; no clear D. Sequenced material: PBMCs. The CDR3 DNA follows: TGTGCCAGCAGCAGCCAAAGGAGCTATGGCTACACCTTC. This translates into CASSSQRSYGYTF.